A single sample gave rise to the 23 T cell receptor beta chains below, sequenced in a study of PD-1 blockade in classical Hodgkin lymphoma. Some clones are missing from TCRdb's copy, which holds only in-frame ones; the method was immunoSEQ multiplex PCR. The sample lists 47,000 or so clones, around 70% occurring once. No patient escaped relapse after autologous stem cell transplantation, and brentuximab vedotin exposure varied. Specimen: peripheral blood mononuclear cells (PBMCs), collected at baseline. These receptors came from a human donor with classical Hodgkin lymphoma.

This clone was counted a single time. The chain employs TRBV30 and TRBJ1-5, with D possibly matching TRBD1 (6 bases). Germline CDR1 GTSNPN, CDR2 SVGIG (reference sequence). The CDR3 loop spans 14 amino acids. V dropped 3 bases and J dropped 5 bases, with 14 bases sitting between them. The CDR3 DNA follows: TGTGCCTGGAGCTGGGGGACATCCGATCAGCCCCAGCATTTT. Protein product: CAWSWGTSDQPQHF.

V and J are TRBV6-5 and TRBJ2-7; a weak D match, TRBD2 (6 bases). The CDR3 consists of 11 residues. The germline CDR1 and CDR2 sequences are MNHEY and SVGAGI. Trimming pared 10 bases from V and 6 bases from J, leaving 13 bases between. CDR3 sequence (DNA): TGTGCCACCAAAATGGGGGGCGAGCAGTACTTC. Residues: CATKMGGEQYF.

This clone was observed once. Here the CDR3 reads CASTGTQGGYGYTF. CDR3 DNA sequence: TGTGCCTCCACGGGGACACAGGGTGGCTATGGCTACACCTTC. This chain links TRBV30 with TRBJ1-2; D is perhaps TRBD1 (6 bases). Germline CDR1 is GTSNPN and CDR2 is SVGIG (reference sequence). There are 14 residues in the CDR3. Trimming removed 7 bases from V and 4 bases from J, with 19 bases in between.

V gene TRBV10-3 combines with J gene TRBJ2-7; 8 bases line up with TRBD2. The germline V gene has CDR1 ENHRY and CDR2 SYGVKD. This CDR3 spans 14 amino acids. V was clipped by 4 bases and J by 5 bases; unmatched bases: 7. The CDR3: CAISASGSTDEQYF. DNA of the CDR3: TGTGCCATCAGTGCGAGCGGGAGCACCGACGAGCAGTACTTC.

The chain recombines TRBV11-2 with TRBJ2-1; 8 bases are shared with TRBD2. V lost 2 bases and J lost 4; bases outside the gene matches: 4. The CDR3 spans 15 residues. Germline V gene sequence: CDR1 SGHAT, CDR2 FQNNGV. The CDR3 region is CASSLWAGGYNEQFF. The DNA for the CDR3 is TGTGCCAGCAGCTTATGGGCGGGGGGTTACAATGAGCAGTTCTTC. The entire variable domain, with the rest obtained from reference TRBV11-2 and TRBJ2-1, is as follows: EAGVAQSPRYKIIEKRQSVAFWCNPISGHATLYWYQQILGQGPKLLIQFQNNGVVDDSQLPKDRFSAERLKGVDSTLKIQPAKLEDSAVYLCASSLWAGGYNEQFFGPGTRLTVL.

The V and J genes are TRBV2 and TRBJ1-2, with D possibly TRBD1 on 6 matching bases. Trimming cost V 5 bases and J 6 bases, with 13 bases left between them. CDR3 length: 13 residues. Germline V lookup: CDR1 SNHLY, CDR2 FYNNEI. The CDR3 DNA reads TGTGCCAGCAGTAAACTGACAGGAGATGGCTACACCTTC. Translating gives CASSKLTGDGYTF. Looking up the rest from reference TRBV2 and TRBJ1-2 gives the full variable domain: EPEVTQTPSHQVTQMGQEVILRCVPISNHLYFYWYRQILGQKVEFLVSFYNNEISEKSEIFDDQFSVERPDGSNFTLKIRSTKLEDSAMYFCASSKLTGDGYTFGSGTRLTVV.

The V and J genes are TRBV2 and TRBJ2-7, with unresolved D. The V end lost 2 bases, the J end lost 6 bases, and 11 bases lay between the germline ends. Germline V CDR1 and CDR2: SNHLY, FYNNEI. CDR3 length: 13 amino acids. This chain's CDR3 is CASSESRLSEQYF. The CDR3 DNA sequence: TGTGCCAGCAGTGAATCCAGGTTATCCGAGCAGTACTTC.

The J gene is TRBJ2-7, the V gene TRBV4-2, with 7 bases lining up with TRBD2. The CDR3 totals 15 residues. From germline, CDR1 is LGHNA and CDR2 YNFKEQ. The V segment lost 1 base and the J segment 4 bases; nucleotides outside the gene matches: 7. CDR3 amino acids: CASSQVGDYLYEQYF. CDR3 nucleotides: TGTGCCAGCAGCCAAGTCGGGGACTATTTATACGAGCAGTACTTC.

V is TRBV19 and J is TRBJ2-7; D gene uncertain. V gave up 5 bases and J gave up 4 bases, with 18 bases separating them. Germline-derived CDR1 and CDR2 are LNHDA and SQIVND (reference sequence). The CDR3 runs 15 residues. The CDR3 bases are TGTGCCAGTAGTCGATTCCCTGCCATGGCTTACGAGCAGTACTTC. It specifies CASSRFPAMAYEQYF.

The CDR3 reads CASSQIPGGASYEQYF. CDR3 DNA sequence: TGCGCCAGCAGCCAAATCCCCGGGGGGGCTTCCTACGAGCAGTACTTC. This chain uses TRBV4-1 with TRBJ2-5, with TRBD2 matching 8 bases. The J call may be faulty, since TRBJ2-7 better matches the DNA end. Looked up from germline, CDR1 is MGHRA and CDR2 is YSYEKL. CDR3 length equals 16 residues.

This chain joins TRBV6-1 and TRBJ1-4; D is uncertain. This CDR3 has 13 residues. The germline gives CDR1 MNHNS, CDR2 SASEGT. V lost 6 bases and J 8 bases, leaving 13 bases between the germline ends. This CDR3 is CASRQDLVEKLFF. Written as DNA, the CDR3 is TGTGCCAGCAGGCAGGACCTCGTCGAAAAACTGTTTTTT.

The rearrangement links TRBV14 to TRBJ1-1; 11 bases are a match to TRBD1. This CDR3 has 16 amino acids. CDR1 is SGHDN, CDR2 FVKESK, per germline. V lost 2 bases to trimming and J lost 0 bases; unmatched junction nucleotides: 2. CDR3 sequence reads: CASSQRDRGVNTEAFF. DNA of the CDR3: TGTGCCAGCAGCCAAAGGGACAGGGGGGTGAACACTGAAGCTTTCTTT.

This clone was counted a few times. The chain employs TRBV28 and TRBJ2-7, with a weak D call TRBD1 (5 bases). Trimming left V 2 bases short and J 5 bases short, with 10 bases between. The V gene's germline CDR1 is MDHEN and CDR2 SYDVKM. This CDR3 is 13 amino acids long. The CDR3 bases are TGTGCCAGCAGTTTAAGGGGATCAGACGAGCAGTACTTC. Amino acids: CASSLRGSDEQYF.

This clone is labeled medium-sized (0.01 to 0.1%). The V and J genes are TRBV9 and TRBJ2-1; 8 bases map to TRBD2. Germline V gene sequence: CDR1 SGDLS, CDR2 YYNGEE. CDR3 length: 15 amino acids. V lost 4 bases to trimming and J lost 3 bases; unmatched junction nucleotides: 6. The CDR3 DNA sequence: TGTGCCAGCAGCCCTCGACTAGCGTTCTACAATGAGCAGTTCTTC. Protein sequence: CASSPRLAFYNEQFF.

This chain links TRBV6-1 with TRBJ2-1; 10 bases line up with TRBD2. The CDR3 has 15 residues. CDR1 is MNHNS, CDR2 SASEGT, per germline. The J segment lost 4 bases and the V segment lost 3 bases, leaving 3 bases of the junction unmatched. This CDR3 is CASSDASGGYNEQFF. CDR3 DNA: TGTGCCAGCAGTGACGCTAGCGGGGGTTACAATGAGCAGTTCTTC.

The chain employs TRBV2 and TRBJ2-7; 7 nucleotides align to TRBD2. The J segment lost 6 bases and the V segment lost 11 bases, leaving 16 bases of the junction unmatched. Germline V gives CDR1 SNHLY, CDR2 FYNNEI. The length of the CDR3 is 14 residues. The CDR3 loop reads CAGKAGTTFGEQYF. In DNA form, the CDR3 reads TGTGCCGGAAAAGCGGGAACTACCTTTGGCGAGCAGTACTTC.

The chain couples TRBV4-1 to TRBJ1-5, with TRBD1 matching 7 bases. Germline values: CDR1 MGHRA, CDR2 YSYEKL. The V segment lost 0 bases and the J segment 0 bases; nucleotides outside the gene matches: 5. The CDR3 runs to 17 residues. The CDR3 DNA follows: TGCGCCAGCAGCCAAGAGGGACAGCGCTATAGCAATCAGCCCCAGCATTTT. This gives the protein CASSQEGQRYSNQPQHF.

The J gene is TRBJ2-3, the V gene TRBV27, with TRBD2 identical over 7 bases. The length of the CDR3 is 14 residues. Germline lookup yields CDR1 MNHEY and CDR2 SMNVEV (reference sequence). Unmatched junction bases numbered 6, after V lost 5 bases and J lost 4 bases. The CDR3 region has the DNA TGTGCCAGCAGTCCACGGGGGGTCGCAGATACGCAGTATTTT. Amino acids: CASSPRGVADTQYF.

This clone came up once. V and J are TRBV6-6 and TRBJ2-5, with 8 bases identical to TRBD1. Looked up from germline, CDR1 is MNHNY and CDR2 is SVGAGI (reference sequence). The CDR3 spans 12 residues. After removal of 9 bases from V and 3 bases from J, the junction contained 3 bases not matched to a gene. CDR3 amino acids: CASSDREETQYF. Here the CDR3 DNA reads TGTGCCAGTTCGGACAGGGAAGAGACCCAGTACTTC.

The rearrangement links TRBV7-9 to TRBJ1-1, with TRBD1 as a possible D gene (6 bases). CDR3 size: 14 residues. The germline V gene encodes CDR1 SEHNR and CDR2 FQNEAQ (reference sequence). The V end lost 0 bases, the J end lost 4 bases, and 9 bases lay between the germline ends. This CDR3 reads CASSLAGRGTEAFF. The CDR3 DNA follows: TGTGCCAGCAGCTTAGCCGGCAGGGGCACTGAAGCTTTCTTT.

This rearrangement joins TRBV19 to TRBJ1-1; the match to TRBD1 covers 7 bases. The ends lost 10 bases at V and 0 bases at J; junction bases unmatched: 8. The CDR3 is made up of 14 amino acids. CDR1 and CDR2 (germline): LNHDA, SQIVND (reference sequence). The CDR3 region is CATQGGFMNTEAFF. For the CDR3, the DNA is TGTGCCACCCAGGGGGGTTTCATGAACACTGAAGCTTTCTTT.

This chain links TRBV4-1 with TRBJ1-1; D possibly corresponds to TRBD1 (5 bases). This CDR3 comprises 14 residues. Per germline, CDR1 MGHRA and CDR2 YSYEKL. Between the trimmed V and J ends, which lost 3 bases and 4 bases, there was a span of 12 bases. CDR3 DNA: TGCGCCAGCAGCCAGGGGGAGTTCCTCACTGAAGCTTTCTTT. Its translation: CASSQGEFLTEAFF.

The chain joins TRBV4-1 to TRBJ1-1; TRBD1 agrees at 7 bases. Germline V gene data show CDR1 as MGHRA and CDR2 as YSYEKL. Trimming cost V 4 bases and J 1 base; bases outside gene matches: 6. The length of the CDR3 is 15 residues. The chain's CDR3 is CASSRGEGANTEAFF. The CDR3 nucleotides are TGCGCCAGCAGCCGAGGGGAGGGGGCGAACACTGAAGCTTTCTTT.